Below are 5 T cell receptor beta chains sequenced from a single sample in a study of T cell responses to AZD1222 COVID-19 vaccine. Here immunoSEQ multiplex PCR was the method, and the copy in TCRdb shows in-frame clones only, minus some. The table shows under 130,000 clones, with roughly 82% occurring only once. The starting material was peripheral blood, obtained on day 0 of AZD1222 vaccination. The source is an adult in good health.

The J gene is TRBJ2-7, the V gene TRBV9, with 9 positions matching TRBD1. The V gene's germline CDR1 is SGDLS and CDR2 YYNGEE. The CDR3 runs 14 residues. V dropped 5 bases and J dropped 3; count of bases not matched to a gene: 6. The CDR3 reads CASSEGQGLYEQYF. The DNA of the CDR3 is TGTGCCAGCAGTGAAGGACAGGGGCTCTACGAGCAGTACTTC. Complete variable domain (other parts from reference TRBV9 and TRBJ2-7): DSGVTQTPKHLITATGQRVTLRCSPRSGDLSVYWYQQSLDQGLQFLIQYYNGEERAKGNILERFSAQQFPDLHSELNLSSLELGDSALYFCASSEGQGLYEQYFGPGTRLTVT.

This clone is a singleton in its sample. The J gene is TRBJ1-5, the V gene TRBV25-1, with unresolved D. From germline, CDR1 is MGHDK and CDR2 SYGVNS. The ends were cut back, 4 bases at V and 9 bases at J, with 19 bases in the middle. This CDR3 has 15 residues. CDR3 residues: CASSATPPEIGPQHF. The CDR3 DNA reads TGTGCCAGCAGTGCTACCCCACCCGAAATTGGGCCCCAGCATTTT.

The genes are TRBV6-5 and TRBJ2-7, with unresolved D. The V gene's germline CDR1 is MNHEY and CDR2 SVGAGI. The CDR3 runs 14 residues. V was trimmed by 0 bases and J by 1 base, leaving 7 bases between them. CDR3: CASSYSIPSYEQYF. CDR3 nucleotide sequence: TGTGCCAGCAGTTACTCGATCCCGTCCTACGAGCAGTACTTC.

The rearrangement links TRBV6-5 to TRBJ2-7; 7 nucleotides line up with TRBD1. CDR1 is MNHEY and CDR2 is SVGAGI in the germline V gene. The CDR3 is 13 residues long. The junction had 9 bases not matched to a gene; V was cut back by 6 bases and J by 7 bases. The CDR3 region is CASRAGQDVEQYF. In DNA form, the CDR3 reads TGTGCCAGCAGAGCCGGACAGGACGTTGAGCAGTACTTC.

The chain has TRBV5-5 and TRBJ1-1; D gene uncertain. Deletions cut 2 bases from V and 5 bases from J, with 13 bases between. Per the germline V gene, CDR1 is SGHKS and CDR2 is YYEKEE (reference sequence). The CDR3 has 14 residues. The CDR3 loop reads CASSFKNAGTEAFF. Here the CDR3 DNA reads TGTGCCAGCAGCTTTAAGAATGCCGGAACTGAAGCTTTCTTT.